The 15 T cell receptor beta chains below all came from one sample that was sequenced in a study of blood T cell repertoires in COVID-19. Repertoires were generated with immunoSEQ multiplex PCR, while TCRdb's copy carries only in-frame clones and drops some. The table has approximately 230,000 clones, about 89% seen once. Sequenced sample: PBMCs or T cells enriched from blood (not recorded which). These receptors all stem from a woman younger than 30 who had recovered from COVID-19.

The chain employs TRBV7-9 and TRBJ2-5; 10 bases map to TRBD1. Germline values: CDR1 SEHNR, CDR2 FQNEAQ (reference sequence). V gave up 1 base and J gave up 0 bases; unmatched junction bases: 11. The CDR3 sequence is 19 residues long. The CDR3 loop reads CASSLGGTGANFYQETQYF. DNA for the CDR3: TGTGCCAGCAGCTTAGGGGGGACAGGGGCCAATTTTTACCAAGAGACCCAGTACTTC.

The chain is built from TRBV9 and TRBJ1-2; 8 nucleotides align to TRBD1. The CDR3 runs 14 residues. Trimming at V came to 3 bases and at J to 5 bases, leaving 6 bases not matched to a gene. Germline V gives CDR1 SGDLS, CDR2 YYNGEE. CDR3 protein: CASSGGQGSYGYTF. The CDR3 region has the DNA TGTGCCAGCAGCGGAGGACAGGGTAGTTATGGCTACACCTTC.

This clone has a single count. V usage is TRBV19 and J usage is TRBJ1-2; 8 bases map to TRBD1. From germline, CDR1 is LNHDA and CDR2 SQIVND (reference sequence). The length of the CDR3 is 12 residues. The trim removed 5 bases at V and 9 bases at J, leaving 5 bases unmatched. CDR3 nucleotides: TGTGCCAGTAGTCAGGGGGCTTTAAGCTACACCTTC. This translates into CASSQGALSYTF. The whole variable domain, remainder taken from reference TRBV19 and TRBJ1-2, is DGGITQSPKYLFRKEGQNVTLSCEQNLNHDAMYWYRQDPGQGLRLIYYSQIVNDFQKGDIAEGYSVSREKKESFPLTVTSAQKNPTAFYLCASSQGALSYTFGSGTRLTVV.

The chain employs TRBV6-2 or TRBV6-3 and TRBJ1-3; no definite D call. Germline assignment: CDR1 MNHEY and CDR2 SVGEGT. V dropped 2 bases and J dropped 2 bases, with 10 bases sitting between them. This CDR3 region has 15 residues. The CDR3 region is CASSYPAGTGNTIYF. CDR3 nucleotides: TGTGCCAGCAGTTACCCAGCGGGGACTGGAAACACCATATATTTT.

The rearrangement joins TRBV6-5 to TRBJ1-1; the match to TRBD1 covers 8 bases. This CDR3 has 14 residues. The V and J ends lost 6 bases and 12 bases, in that order; junction bases with no gene match: 15. CDR1 and CDR2 from the germline V gene are MNHEY and SVGAGI. This chain's CDR3 is CASRFTGDRPESFF. CDR3 DNA sequence: TGTGCCAGCAGGTTTACAGGGGACAGGCCTGAGTCTTTCTTT.

The rearrangement uses TRBV7-2 and TRBJ2-1; D not certain. V lost 0 bases and J lost 6, with 12 bases in between. Germline loops: CDR1 SGHTA, CDR2 FQGNSA. This CDR3 has 15 amino acids. This chain's CDR3 is CASSLAVSRSNEQFF. CDR3 sequence (DNA): TGTGCCAGCAGCTTAGCAGTCAGTAGGAGCAATGAGCAGTTCTTC.

The gene calls are TRBV5-4 and TRBJ2-1, with a possible D match to TRBD2 (6 bases). This CDR3 contains 15 residues. CDR1 and CDR2 (germline): SGHNT, YYREEE (reference sequence). Trimming removed 3 bases at V and 6 bases at J, with 16 bases between. CDR3 protein: CASSYAGRFSNEQFF. DNA for the CDR3: TGTGCCAGCAGCTATGCGGGGCGGTTCTCCAATGAGCAGTTCTTC.

This clone was detected only a few times. The rearrangement uses TRBV4-3 and TRBJ2-6, with TRBD1 matching over 9 bases. Trimming took 0 bases from V and 2 from J; bases not matched to a gene: 8. CDR1 LGHNA and CDR2 YSLEER come from the germline V gene. The CDR3 has 19 amino acids. The CDR3 sequence is CASSQDRIQGAAGANVLTF. The CDR3 DNA sequence: TGCGCCAGCAGCCAAGACCGCATACAGGGGGCTGCTGGGGCCAACGTCCTGACTTTC.

This rearrangement joins TRBV7-2 to TRBJ1-2; 7 nucleotides align to TRBD1. The germline CDR1 and CDR2 sequences are SGHTA and FQGNSA. The CDR3 has 15 residues. With 4 bases clipped from V and 4 bases from J, the junction kept 9 bases outside the gene matches. CDR3 loop: CASSSRDSYLYGYTF. The CDR3 region has the DNA TGTGCCAGCAGCTCCCGGGACAGTTATCTCTATGGCTACACCTTC.

The rearrangement uses TRBV28 and TRBJ2-1; a possible D gene is TRBD1 (5 bases). This CDR3 is built from 12 residues. Germline V CDR1 and CDR2: MDHEN, SYDVKM. The CDR3 DNA sequence: TGTGCTTCGCAGGGTCCATACAATGAGCAGTTCTTC. This codes for CASQGPYNEQFF.

The CDR3 bases are TGCAGCGTCACATTAGGGACTTCTGAAGCTTTCTTT. Protein sequence: CSVTLGTSEAFF. The chain links TRBV29-1 to TRBJ1-1; tentative D call: TRBD1 (5 bases). Germline CDR1 is SQVTM and CDR2 is ANQGSEA. The CDR3 is 12 amino acids. Between the trimmed V and J ends, which lost 6 bases and 6 bases, there was a span of 14 bases.

CDR3 nucleotide sequence: TGTGCCAGCAGCGTAGATCCGGGGGGTGGGGAGACCCAGTACTTC. As protein: CASSVDPGGGETQYF. The genes are TRBV9 and TRBJ2-5, with 7 nucleotides matching TRBD2. The CDR3 covers 15 residues. V trimming: 0 bases; J trimming: 5 bases; junction bases outside the gene matches: 7. CDR1 is SGDLS, CDR2 YYNGEE, per germline.

V usage is TRBV5-1 and J usage is TRBJ1-5; TRBD1 aligns across 8 bases. The V gene end was trimmed by 4 bases and the J gene end by 6 bases; junction bases not matched to a gene: 6. Germline assignment: CDR1 SGHRS and CDR2 YFSETQ. The CDR3 runs 14 residues. This chain's CDR3 is CASSLDRGFQPQHF. CDR3 coding DNA: TGCGCCAGCAGCCTAGACAGGGGATTTCAGCCCCAGCATTTT.

The chain uses TRBV5-6 and TRBJ1-5, with D unclear. With 3 bases removed from V and 7 bases from J, the gap between germline ends came to 17 bases. The CDR3 has 15 amino acids. Germline V gives CDR1 SGHDT, CDR2 YYEEEE. CDR3 protein: CASSSPREPAQPQHF. The CDR3 coding sequence is TGTGCCAGCAGCTCACCCCGGGAGCCGGCGCAGCCCCAGCATTTT.

The V and J genes are TRBV2 and TRBJ1-1, with a tentative D call TRBD1 (6 bases). The CDR3 spans 12 residues. CDR1 and CDR2 from the germline V gene are SNHLY and FYNNEI. V was pared by 7 bases and J by 11 bases, with 17 bases between. The CDR3 DNA follows: TGTGCCAGCATCGAACAGGGCCCTCTGGCTTTCTTT. Encoded protein: CASIEQGPLAFF.